The next 15 T cell receptor beta chains were all read from a single sample in a study of chemoradiotherapy in HPV16-positive cancers. Only in-frame clones appear in the TCRdb table, and some are missing; sequencing was by immunoSEQ multiplex PCR. This sample has around 1,600 clones, with 60% to 80% found just once. This specimen consisted of tumor tissue, obtained from a patient who underwent chemoradiotherapy. The receptors derive from a human donor with HPV-associated anogenital cancer.

This rearrangement joins TRBV11-1 to TRBJ2-7, with D perhaps being TRBD1 or TRBD2 (5 bases each). Germline V gene sequence: CDR1 SGHAT, CDR2 FQDESV (reference sequence). This CDR3 spans 15 amino acids. The V and J ends lost 5 bases and 2 bases respectively, with 16 bases between them. In nucleotides, the CDR3 is TGTGCCAGCAGCGAGGGGATCGGCGGAGCCTACGAGCAGTACGTC. Protein: CASSEGIGGAYEQYV.

This chain joins TRBV5-1 and TRBJ2-5; 9 positions agree with TRBD2. Germline V lookup: CDR1 SGHRS, CDR2 YFSETQ. This CDR3 has 12 residues. The V segment lost 9 bases and the J segment 3 bases; nucleotides outside the gene matches: 3. CDR3 in amino acids: CATSGMEETQYF. The CDR3 DNA reads TGCGCCACTAGCGGGATGGAAGAGACCCAGTACTTC. The complete variable domain, with remaining parts taken from reference TRBV5-1 and TRBJ2-5, reads KAGVTQTPRYLIKTRGQQVTLSCSPISGHRSVSWYQQTPGQGLQFLFEYFSETQRNKGNFPGRFSGRQFSNSRSEMNVSTLELGDSALYLCATSGMEETQYFGPGTRLLVL.

The V gene is TRBV29-1, the J gene TRBJ2-1, with 8 bases lining up with TRBD2. CDR1 SQVTM and CDR2 ANQGSEA come from the germline V gene. With 6 bases clipped from V and 12 bases from J, the junction kept 16 bases outside the gene matches. The CDR3 runs to 14 residues. CDR3 sequence (DNA): TGCAGCGTAACAACCGGGACTAGTTCCGTTTTGCAGTTCTTC. Its protein product is CSVTTGTSSVLQFF.

This rearrangement joins TRBV4-3 to TRBJ2-7; no definite D call. Germline values: CDR1 LGHNA, CDR2 YSLEER. Trimming left V 0 bases short and J 3 bases short, with 12 bases between. This CDR3 contains 15 residues. This chain's CDR3 is CASSQELVGFYEQYF. The CDR3 nucleotides read TGCGCCAGCAGCCAAGAGTTGGTGGGGTTCTACGAGCAGTACTTC.

The genes are TRBV18 and TRBJ2-5, with D unresolved. The CDR3 totals 14 residues. Trimming stripped 0 bases from V and 2 bases from J, with 7 bases between. Germline V gene data show CDR1 as KGHSH and CDR2 as LQKENI. CDR3 amino acids: CASSPPNVQETQYF. CDR3 DNA: TGTGCCAGCTCACCACCTAACGTACAAGAGACCCAGTACTTC.

This chain uses TRBV18 with TRBJ2-3; D remains ambiguous. The CDR3 length is 17 residues. V lost 0 bases to trimming and J lost 2 bases, with 15 bases between them. Germline V gene lookup returns CDR1 KGHSH and CDR2 LQKENI. CDR3 region: CASSPPGYVSYTDTQYF. CDR3 bases: TGTGCCAGCTCACCACCGGGTTATGTCAGCTACACAGATACGCAGTATTTT.

This chain joins TRBV5-6 and TRBJ1-1; D is perhaps TRBD1 (5 bases). Germline lookup yields CDR1 SGHDT and CDR2 YYEEEE. V dropped 2 bases and J dropped 5 bases, with 16 bases sitting between them. This CDR3 is 15 amino acids long. CDR3 in DNA: TGTGCCAGCAGCTTAGCCGCTGGGGGGTGGACTGAAGCTTTCTTT. It translates to CASSLAAGGWTEAFF.

This chain connects TRBV7-2 to TRBJ2-7, with 7 bases fitting TRBD2. Germline V gives CDR1 SGHTA, CDR2 FQGNSA. J gave up 0 bases and V 0 bases, and 8 bases lay outside the gene matches. The CDR3 spans 17 residues. The CDR3 nucleotides are TGTGCCAGCAGCTTAGCGTCGGGTCGGGGGGTCTCCTACGAGCAGTACGTC. Translated: CASSLASGRGVSYEQYV.

The V call is TRBV30, the J call TRBJ2-2, with unresolved D. CDR1 and CDR2 from the germline V gene are GTSNPN and SVGIG (reference sequence). This CDR3 region has 13 residues. Deletions cut 7 bases from V and 4 bases from J, with 13 bases between. The CDR3 reads CAFRNGPTGELFF. The DNA for the CDR3 is TGTGCCTTCAGAAATGGGCCCACCGGGGAGCTGTTTTTT.

This sequence joins TRBV4-3 and TRBJ1-3; 7 bases are shared with TRBD1. V shed 5 bases, J shed 1 base, and the junction held 8 bases outside the gene matches. The V gene's germline CDR1 is LGHNA and CDR2 YSLEER. This CDR3 contains 16 residues. CDR3 sequence reads: CASSAYRGGSGNTIYF. The CDR3 nucleotides read TGCGCCAGCAGCGCATACAGGGGAGGATCTGGAAACACCATATATTTT.

This clone has just a few counts. V is TRBV4-2 and J is TRBJ1-5; maybe TRBD1 (6 bases). The CDR3 is 13 amino acids. CDR1 is LGHNA, CDR2 YNFKEQ, per germline. V was shortened by 0 bases and J by 6 bases, with 6 bases between the two germline ends. CDR3 in DNA: TGTGCCAGCAGCCAAGAGGGGGCTCAGCCCCAGCATTTT. This gives the protein CASSQEGAQPQHF.

The rearrangement uses TRBV30 and TRBJ1-4; 7 bases agree with TRBD1. The CDR3 covers 13 residues. Germline trimming cut 5 bases from V and 0 bases from J; bases unmatched to any gene: 0. Germline CDR1 is GTSNPN and CDR2 is SVGIG (reference sequence). CDR3 coding DNA: TGTGCCTGGCAGGGGGCAACTAATGAAAAACTGTTTTTT. Translation: CAWQGATNEKLFF. Supplemented by reference TRBV30 and TRBJ1-4, the full variable domain reads SQTIHQWPATLVQPVGSPLSLECTVEGTSNPNLYWYRQAAGRGLQLLFYSVGIGQISSEVPQNLSASRPQDRQFILSSKKLLLSDSGFYLCAWQGATNEKLFFGSGTQLSVL.

The V and J genes are TRBV5-6 and TRBJ2-7; a weak D match, TRBD2 (5 bases). This CDR3 spans 14 amino acids. Trimming shortened V by 4 bases and J by 0 bases, and 11 bases separated the two germline ends. Germline CDR1 SGHDT, CDR2 YYEEEE. This chain's CDR3 is CASSIGEDSYEQYV. The CDR3 DNA reads as TGTGCCAGCAGCATCGGGGAAGACTCCTACGAGCAGTACGTC.

The CDR3 DNA reads as TGTGCCAGCAAAGTGGACAGGGGAGATGAGCAGTTCTTC. This codes for CASKVDRGDEQFF. This sequence joins TRBV4-2 and TRBJ2-1; 9 positions match TRBD1. The V and J ends lost 7 bases and 8 bases, in that order; junction bases with no gene match: 6. This CDR3 contains 13 residues. CDR1 and CDR2 from the germline V gene are LGHNA and YNFKEQ.

The chain is built from TRBV7-9 and TRBJ1-2; D is possibly TRBD1 (5 bases). Deletions cut 1 base from V and 5 bases from J, with 11 bases between. The CDR3 sequence is 14 residues long. Germline-derived CDR1 and CDR2 are SEHNR and FQNEAQ (reference sequence). This chain's CDR3 is CASSLGGKTYGYTF. DNA for the CDR3: TGTGCCAGCAGCTTAGGGGGGAAGACGTATGGCTACACCTTC. Full variable domain (outside the CDR3, taken from reference TRBV7-9 and TRBJ1-2): DTGVSQNPRHKITKRGQNVTFRCDPISEHNRLYWYRQTLGQGPEFLTYFQNEAQLEKSRLLSDRFSAERPKGSFSTLEIQRTEQGDSAMYLCASSLGGKTYGYTFGSGTRLTVV.